A selection of T cell receptor beta chains follows, all from one sample in a study of identical twins. TCRdb re-analysed the 5' RACE reads in MiXCR, keeping a single row per CDR3 protein. Altogether roughly 350,000 distinct CDR3 sequences are present, 9% to 10% being singletons, with the ten largest covering roughly 9%. Sequencing was done on a sample of naive T cells sorted from blood. These receptors originate from a woman aged 45-65 years in good health. Each CDR3 is given with its conserved first and last residue. D genes are given only for firm matches. The size of a clone is reported for some rows only, either as once, few or many, or as a class for expanded clones.

TRBV5-1	NA	TRBJ2-1	many	CASSLGGISGLNEQFF	TGCGCCAGCAGCTTGGGGGGGATCAGCGGGCTAAATGAGCAGTTCTTC
TRBV6-5	NA	TRBJ2-2	NA	CASSYSTITENTGEPFF	TGTGCCAGCAGTTACTCGACAATCACCGAGAACACCGGGGAGCCGTTTTTT
TRBV20-1	TRBD2	TRBJ2-1	NA	CSAVGLAGASYNEQFF	TGCAGTGCCGTGGGACTAGCGGGGGCCTCCTACAATGAGCAGTTCTTC
TRBV20-1	NA	TRBJ2-5	few	CSARQFQETQYF	TGCAGTGCTAGACAGTTCCAAGAGACCCAGTACTTC
TRBV5-1	TRBD2	TRBJ2-1	NA	CASKETSGEGEQFF	TGCGCCAGCAAGGAGACTAGCGGTGAGGGTGAGCAGTTCTTC
TRBV4-1	TRBD1	TRBJ2-7	many	CASSTGEGAYEQYF	TGCGCCAGCAGTACAGGGGAAGGAGCCTACGAGCAGTACTTC
TRBV7-9	TRBD2	TRBJ2-3	NA	CASSQAGLGLPITQYF	TGTGCCAGCAGCCAAGCAGGACTAGGACTACCTATTACGCAGTATTTT
TRBV9	TRBD2	TRBJ2-4	few	CASSVAGTSGRDGQYF	TGTGCCAGCAGCGTAGCTGGGACTAGCGGTCGGGATGGTCAGTACTTC
TRBV5-5	TRBD2	TRBJ2-5	many	CASSPRTSGRGETQYF	TGTGCCAGCAGCCCACGGACTAGCGGGAGAGGAGAGACCCAGTACTTC
TRBV7-9	NA	TRBJ1-4	many	CASSPKRIQEKLFF	TGTGCCAGCAGCCCAAAAAGGATCCAGGAAAAACTGTTTTTT
TRBV7-9	NA	TRBJ2-7	few	CASSAGWTGDEQYF	TGTGCCAGCAGCGCGGGGTGGACAGGCGACGAGCAGTACTTC
TRBV9	NA	TRBJ2-1	NA	CASSVVPVGSLDEQFF	TGTGCCAGCAGCGTCGTACCGGTTGGTAGTCTGGATGAGCAGTTCTTC
TRBV13	NA	TRBJ2-2	many	CASSLLRGAGELFF	TGTGCCAGCAGCTTACTTCGGGGCGCCGGGGAGCTGTTTTTT
TRBV4-1	NA	TRBJ2-7	NA	CASSRTTGGGYEQYF	TGCGCCAGCAGCCGAACTACAGGGGGGGGCTACGAGCAGTACTTC
TRBV20-1	NA	TRBJ2-7	few	CSASSRDEQYF	TGCAGTGCGAGTTCTCGCGACGAGCAGTACTTC
TRBV12-5	NA	TRBJ2-1	NA	CASGARQFSSYNEQFF	TGTGCTAGTGGTGCTCGACAGTTCAGCTCCTACAATGAGCAGTTCTTC
TRBV20-1	NA	TRBJ2-5	many	CSAPAPPNRAQYF	TGCAGTGCTCCAGCACCCCCCAACAGGGCCCAGTACTTC
TRBV15	NA	TRBJ2-1	few	CATSRGGPSYNEQFF	TGTGCCACCAGCAGAGGCGGACCCTCCTACAATGAGCAGTTCTTC
TRBV20-1	NA	TRBJ1-2	few	CSARQEMDGYTF	TGCAGTGCCCGACAGGAAATGGATGGCTACACCTTC
TRBV20-1	NA	TRBJ2-1	NA	CSARDDQGPGGPYNEQFF	TGCAGTGCTAGAGACGACCAGGGGCCGGGAGGTCCCTACAATGAGCAGTTCTTC
TRBV6-5	TRBD2	TRBJ2-3	NA	CASRREGSDTQYF	TGTGCCAGCAGGCGGGAGGGGTCAGATACGCAGTATTTT
TRBV30	NA	TRBJ1-3	few	CAWSGKGFKGNTIYF	TGTGCCTGGAGTGGCAAGGGCTTTAAAGGAAACACCATATATTTT
TRBV24-1	TRBD1	TRBJ2-4	many	CATSDTGTGKNIQYF	TGTGCCACCAGTGACACCGGGACAGGGAAAAACATTCAGTACTTC
TRBV11-2	TRBD2	TRBJ2-1	many	CASSLGLSGINPPEQFF	TGTGCCAGCAGCTTAGGCCTGAGCGGGATAAACCCTCCTGAGCAGTTCTTC
TRBV5-1	NA	TRBJ2-1	NA	CASSLAFRDEQFF	TGCGCCAGCAGCTTGGCCTTCAGGGATGAGCAGTTCTTC
TRBV4-2	TRBD2	TRBJ2-2	few	CASSLQLAGGSGTGELFF	TGTGCCAGCAGCCTCCAACTAGCGGGAGGGAGCGGGACCGGGGAGCTGTTTTTT
TRBV12-3/TRBV12-4	NA	TRBJ2-1	few	CASREEWGGGNNEQFF	TGTGCCAGCAGGGAAGAATGGGGGGGCGGAAACAATGAGCAGTTCTTC
TRBV25-1	NA	TRBJ1-6	NA	CASNGPSWSPLHF	TGTGCCAGCAACGGACCGTCGTGGTCACCCCTCCACTTT
TRBV7-2	TRBD1	TRBJ2-3	many	CASSFGTGEDTQYF	TGTGCCAGCAGCTTCGGGACAGGGGAAGATACGCAGTATTTT
TRBV13	TRBD2	TRBJ2-7	NA	CASSLDRGVYEQYF	TGTGCCAGCAGCTTAGATCGGGGGGTCTACGAGCAGTACTTC
TRBV4-1	NA	TRBJ1-6	few	CASSQDIHSPLHF	TGCGCCAGCAGCCAAGATATCCATTCACCCCTCCACTTT
TRBV5-1	TRBD2	TRBJ2-1	many	CASSVEGLAGVKGGDEQFF	TGCGCCAGCAGCGTCGAAGGACTAGCGGGAGTAAAAGGTGGCGATGAGCAGTTCTTC
TRBV2	TRBD2	TRBJ2-7	NA	CASRPPGLAGATYEQYF	TGTGCCAGCAGACCTCCGGGACTAGCGGGGGCCACCTACGAGCAGTACTTC
TRBV2	NA	TRBJ2-1	NA	CASTRDQRAGEQFF	TGTGCCAGCACCCGGGATCAGAGGGCTGGTGAGCAGTTCTTC
TRBV10-3	NA	TRBJ2-1	NA	CAISPGTGYNEQFF	TGTGCCATCAGTCCGGGGACGGGCTACAATGAGCAGTTCTTC
TRBV4-2	NA	TRBJ2-7	NA	CASSWAGQSYEQYF	TGTGCCAGCAGCTGGGCAGGACAGAGTTACGAGCAGTACTTC
TRBV3-1	NA	TRBJ2-1	many	CASSQFPFSSSYNEQFF	TGTGCCAGCAGCCAATTTCCGTTTTCGAGCTCCTACAATGAGCAGTTCTTC
TRBV5-5	NA	TRBJ2-7	NA	CASSFGQNSYEQYF	TGTGCCAGCAGCTTTGGACAGAACTCCTACGAGCAGTACTTC
TRBV3-1	TRBD2	TRBJ2-5	few	CASSPSGRQETQYF	TGTGCCAGCAGTCCTAGCGGGAGGCAAGAGACCCAGTACTTC
TRBV5-5	TRBD2	TRBJ2-3	few	CASSLTLAGVVGTQYF	TGTGCCAGCAGCTTGACCCTAGCGGGAGTTGTAGGTACGCAGTATTTT
TRBV29-1	NA	TRBJ2-5	many	CSVASEGKEETQYF	TGCAGCGTTGCCTCGGAGGGAAAAGAAGAGACCCAGTACTTC
TRBV20-1	TRBD2	TRBJ2-1	NA	CSAWGFGAGVGEQFF	TGCAGTGCTTGGGGGTTTGGAGCGGGAGTAGGTGAGCAGTTCTTC